This T cell receptor beta chain is drawn from a study of blood T cell repertoires in COVID-19 (dated by TCRdb to the early 2020s). A note on the overall study: Collaborator samples came from the United States, Italy and Spain and covered acute and convalescent phases of COVID-19. The repertoires were released in a freely available public database intended as a resource for research on the immune response to SARS-CoV-2. Deeply sampled blood TCRbeta repertoires from subjects exposed to, actively infected with, or recovered from COVID-19 were included in the dataset. Nearly every sample came with metadata listing a de-identified subject ID, COVID-19 status, age in years and sex. Where available, HLA class I and class II types were obtained from metadata supplied by the sample provider rather than from assay-based typing. The samples were drawn from two sources: the first 160 participants of the ongoing ImmuneRACE study, and 1,000 to 1,500 subjects contributed by 6 global collaborators. The material from the prospective study consisted of cDNA or gDNA derived from T cells, B-cell-depleted T cells, or PBMCs. Findings and caveats that apply to the study as a whole: Clinical and demographic metadata were provided uncurated, with the amount varying by source and participant.

The immunoSEQ Assay, a bias-controlled multiplex PCR, was used to amplify TCRbeta CDR3 regions from genomic DNA. Per the original workflow: The number of nucleated cells in each sample was estimated from the amplification of reference gene primers within the assay. To quantify the absolute abundance of each unique TCRbeta CDR3 rearrangement, sequence reads were collapsed and filtered. Productive Simpson clonality was computed per sample as the square root of Simpson's diversity index over productive rearrangements. Entries here come from immuneACCESS through TCRdb and include only in-frame sequences with V and J called. Some clones fail to appear in such tables; in the studies checked, an unresolved V gene covers under half of the shortfall, and the cause of the remainder is unknown. V, J and clone size derive from that table, while D and trimming were established from the DNA sequence. The sample data list more than 110,000 clones, and roughly 76% of these were observed just once. Roughly 9% of the sample is taken by the ten largest.

From the cysteine through the phenylalanine, the CDR3 covers 16 amino acids. Here the CDR3 DNA is all that survives: 48 bases in frame from base 1. V was cut back by 1 base and J by 6 bases, leaving a gap of 15 bases between them. CDR1 and CDR2 are drawn from the germline V gene (reference sequence): LNHNV, YYDKDF. Regarding this clone: What this receptor recognizes is not known. No clone much larger than this one lies a single base away; base qualities are absent.

Each collaborating institution followed its own protocols to collect whole blood in K2EDTA tubes. For TCRbeta analysis, collaborators shipped samples as frozen whole blood, isolated PBMCs, or DNA extracted from either of those sample types. Sequencing used peripheral blood. The sequence was obtained from a woman aged 50 to 60 with active or convalescent COVID-19. The sequence links TRBV15 to TRBJ1-4, with no reliable assignment of the D segment. The bases are TGTGCCACCAGCAGAGTTCAGGCCCCCGGTGATGAAAAACTGTTTTTT. Its protein product is CATSRVQAPGDEKLFF.